Presented here are 27 T cell receptor beta chains from one specimen sequenced in a study of OX40 agonist ivuxolimab in advanced cancers. Profiled with immunoSEQ multiplex PCR; TCRdb holds only in-frame clones, not every one. The data show about 45,000 clones, around 90% seen once. The starting material was CD4+ or CD8+ T cells sorted from blood, obtained in a trial of the OX40 agonist ivuxolimab. The receptor source for this set is an adult with an advanced solid tumor such as melanoma, head and neck, liver or kidney cancer.

The rearrangement joins TRBV29-1 to TRBJ1-1; no firm D call. The CDR3 spans 12 residues. Trimming left V 3 bases short and J 4 bases short, with 9 bases between. Germline V CDR1 and CDR2: SQVTM, ANQGSEA. CDR3 protein: CSVDVGLTEAFF. The CDR3 DNA sequence: TGCAGCGTTGATGTTGGCCTCACTGAAGCTTTCTTT. The whole variable domain, remainder taken from reference TRBV29-1 and TRBJ1-1, is SAVISQKPSRDICQRGTSLTIQCQVDSQVTMMFWYRQQPGQSLTLIATANQGSEATYESGFVIDKFPISRPNLTFSTLTVSNMSPEDSSIYLCSVDVGLTEAFFGQGTRLTVV.

The sample holds one count of this clone. The chain recombines TRBV29-1 with TRBJ1-1; D gene ambiguous. CDR1 is SQVTM and CDR2 is ANQGSEA in the germline V gene. The CDR3 totals 13 residues. V was shortened by 3 bases and J by 0 bases, with 8 bases between the two germline ends. The CDR3 region has the DNA TGCAGCGTTGATGGCGACATGAACACTGAAGCTTTCTTT. It yields the protein CSVDGDMNTEAFF.

The rearrangement links TRBV25-1 to TRBJ1-1; D is uncertain. The CDR3 is made up of 17 amino acids. Germline V gene lookup returns CDR1 MGHDK and CDR2 SYGVNS. V was shortened by 0 bases and J by 1 base, with 15 bases between the two germline ends. The CDR3 region is CASSEYRSREGNTEAFF. CDR3 coding DNA: TGTGCCAGCAGTGAATACAGGTCCAGAGAGGGGAACACTGAAGCTTTCTTT.

The V gene is TRBV4-3, the J gene TRBJ2-1; TRBD2 matches at 10 bases. Germline V gene sequence: CDR1 LGHNA, CDR2 YSLEER. The CDR3 extends over 15 amino acids. The V segment lost 1 base and the J segment 8 bases; nucleotides outside the gene matches: 5. The CDR3 is CASSQGTSGIDEQFF. The DNA for the CDR3 is TGCGCCAGCAGCCAAGGCACTAGCGGGATCGATGAGCAGTTCTTC.

The chain joins TRBV6-5 to TRBJ2-1; D not resolved. The CDR3 runs 13 residues. CDR1 and CDR2 from the germline V gene are MNHEY and SVGAGI. V was cut by 2 bases and J by 2 bases, with 4 bases left in between. As DNA, the CDR3 is TGTGCCAGCAGTTACGGGACCTACAATGAGCAGTTCTTC. This gives the protein CASSYGTYNEQFF.

The rearrangement joins TRBV2 to TRBJ1-1; TRBD1 agrees at 9 bases. The junction had 3 bases not matched to a gene; V was cut back by 5 bases and J by 5 bases. The V gene's germline CDR1 is SNHLY and CDR2 FYNNEI. CDR3 length equals 13 residues. CDR3 coding DNA: TGTGCCAGCAGTCGGACAGGGGCGACTGAAGCTTTCTTT. Amino acid sequence: CASSRTGATEAFF.

V gene TRBV7-9 combines with J gene TRBJ2-3; the match to TRBD2 covers 10 bases. The CDR3 covers 18 residues. Unmatched junction bases numbered 10, after V lost 2 bases and J lost 2 bases. The germline gives CDR1 SEHNR, CDR2 FQNEAQ (reference sequence). The CDR3 sequence: CASSLLASGSLYTDTQYF. Here the CDR3 DNA reads TGTGCCAGCAGCTTACTCGCTAGCGGGAGTCTATACACAGATACGCAGTATTTT.

This sequence joins TRBV4-3 and TRBJ2-7; TRBD1 matches at 8 bases. This CDR3 comprises 15 residues. Germline CDR1 LGHNA, CDR2 YSLEER. Trimming at V came to 1 base and at J to 4 bases, leaving 6 bases not matched to a gene. CDR3 amino acids: CASSQGPTGDYEQYF. CDR3 nucleotides: TGCGCCAGCAGCCAAGGCCCGACAGGGGATTACGAGCAGTACTTC.

This rearrangement joins TRBV27 to TRBJ2-1; the D gene is possibly TRBD1 (5 bases). CDR3 length: 13 amino acids. Per germline, CDR1 MNHEY and CDR2 SMNVEV (reference sequence). Trimming took off 2 bases at V and 4 bases at J, with 6 bases between the two ends. For the CDR3, the DNA is TGTGCCAGCAGTTTAAACAGGTACAATGAGCAGTTCTTC. Protein sequence: CASSLNRYNEQFF.

The genes are TRBV5-6 and TRBJ2-7, with 11 bases aligning to TRBD1. Per germline, CDR1 SGHDT and CDR2 YYEEEE. This CDR3 has 15 residues. J gave up 0 bases and V 3 bases, and 2 bases lay outside the gene matches. Here the CDR3 DNA reads TGTGCCAGCAGCTCCGGGACAGGGGGCTCCTACGAGCAGTACTTC. It encodes CASSSGTGGSYEQYF.

Only one count was recorded for this clone. The V call is TRBV6-5, the J call TRBJ1-1, with a tentative D call TRBD1 (5 bases). The V gene lost 7 bases and the J gene lost 0 bases, with 12 bases spanning the gap. The CDR3 totals 14 residues. Germline CDR1 and CDR2: MNHEY and SVGAGI. The CDR3 nucleotides are TGTGCCAGCACCAAGACAGCGATGAACACTGAAGCTTTCTTT. Its protein is CASTKTAMNTEAFF.

The genes are TRBV2 and TRBJ2-1; D uncertain. Germline CDR1 SNHLY, CDR2 FYNNEI. Trimming took 6 bases from V and 5 from J, leaving 11 bases between them. This CDR3 contains 13 residues. The CDR3 DNA sequence: TGTGCCAGCAGATACACGACAAACAATGAGCAGTTCTTC. This gives the protein CASRYTTNNEQFF.

The CDR3, as DNA: TGTGCCAGCAGCTCGGAAACTAGCCCGGAGACGCAGTATTTT. Translation: CASSSETSPETQYF. The genes are TRBV7-8 and TRBJ2-3; D might be TRBD2 (6 bases). CDR3 length: 14 residues. From germline, CDR1 is SGHVS and CDR2 FQNEAQ. V was shortened by 4 bases and J by 9 bases, with 17 bases between the two germline ends. Using reference TRBV7-8 and TRBJ2-3 for the parts outside the CDR3, the full variable domain is GAGVSQSPRYKVAKRGQDVALRCDPISGHVSLFWYQQALGQGPEFLTYFQNEAQLDKSGLPSDRFFAERPEGSVSTLKIQRTQQEDSAVYLCASSSETSPETQYFGPGTRLTVL.

The V gene is TRBV11-2, the J gene TRBJ2-3, with no clear D. The CDR3 contains 14 residues. Germline CDR1 SGHAT, CDR2 FQNNGV. V was pared by 8 bases and J by 0 bases, with 12 bases between. CDR3 protein: CASLKGSSTDTQYF. The CDR3 region has the DNA TGTGCCAGCCTCAAGGGTTCTAGCACAGATACGCAGTATTTT.

The rearrangement links TRBV28 to TRBJ2-7, with a possible D match to TRBD1 (6 bases). The V gene's germline CDR1 is MDHEN and CDR2 SYDVKM. This CDR3 has 12 amino acids. Trimming pared 7 bases from V and 5 bases from J, leaving 12 bases between. The CDR3 loop reads CASNDRINEQYF. Here the CDR3 DNA reads TGTGCCAGCAATGACAGGATCAACGAGCAGTACTTC.

The V gene is TRBV14, the J gene TRBJ2-1; 7 bases align to TRBD1. CDR3 size: 15 residues. The J segment lost 2 bases and the V segment lost 4 bases, leaving 5 bases of the junction unmatched. Germline CDR1 reads SGHDN; CDR2 reads FVKESK. CDR3 nucleotides: TGTGCCAGCAGCCCCTACAGGGGTGCCTACAATGAGCAGTTCTTC. Protein: CASSPYRGAYNEQFF.

The chain links TRBV30 to TRBJ2-7, with D unclear. Germline CDR1 and CDR2: GTSNPN and SVGIG (reference sequence). Trimming stripped 1 base from V and 2 bases from J, with 3 bases between. CDR3 length: 11 residues. CDR3 nucleotides: TGTGCCTGGAGTGATACCTACGAGCAGTACTTC. Its translation: CAWSDTYEQYF.

This sequence joins TRBV27 and TRBJ2-1, with D perhaps matching TRBD2 (6 bases). With 3 bases removed from V and 6 bases from J, the gap between germline ends came to 9 bases. The length of the CDR3 is 13 residues. Germline loops: CDR1 MNHEY, CDR2 SMNVEV (reference sequence). The CDR3 reads CASSLAGINEQFF. CDR3 coding DNA: TGTGCCAGCAGTTTGGCGGGAATCAATGAGCAGTTCTTC.

In this sample, this clone turned up a few times. The V and J genes are TRBV5-1 and TRBJ2-1, with unresolved D. Germline CDR1 and CDR2: SGHRS and YFSETQ. V lost 0 bases and J 4 bases, leaving 8 bases between the germline ends. CDR3 length: 14 residues. CDR3: CASSLAGIYNEQFF. The CDR3, as DNA: TGCGCCAGCAGCTTGGCAGGCATTTACAATGAGCAGTTCTTC.

This clone was picked up one time. The J gene is TRBJ1-5, the V gene TRBV7-6; the match to TRBD1 covers 7 bases. CDR1 and CDR2 (germline): SGHVS, FNYEAQ. The CDR3 is made up of 13 amino acids. V shed 5 bases and J 7 bases; nucleotides not matched to a gene: 5. CDR3 in DNA: TGTGCCAGCAGCGCACAGGGGAGCCAGCCCCAGCATTTT. Translated: CASSAQGSQPQHF.

The chain employs TRBV27 and TRBJ1-1; D remains unclear. The CDR3 runs to 16 residues. V lost 3 bases and J lost 4, with 18 bases in between. Per the germline V gene, CDR1 is MNHEY and CDR2 is SMNVEV (reference sequence). The CDR3 is CASSFLTPVGSTEAFF. The CDR3 region has the DNA TGTGCCAGCAGTTTCCTAACCCCCGTTGGTAGCACTGAAGCTTTCTTT.

The chain carries TRBV9 and TRBJ2-5; no reliable D call. This CDR3 comprises 15 residues. The germline CDR1 and CDR2 sequences are SGDLS and YYNGEE. Trimming stripped 0 bases from V and 2 bases from J, with 11 bases between. CDR3 DNA: TGTGCCAGCAGCGTAGGTTTAGGCGGACAAGAGACCCAGTACTTC. Protein sequence: CASSVGLGGQETQYF.

The rearrangement joins TRBV9 to TRBJ2-7; the match to TRBD2 covers 8 bases. The J segment lost 5 bases and the V segment lost 4 bases, leaving 8 bases of the junction unmatched. The CDR3 is 14 amino acids. Germline V gene lookup returns CDR1 SGDLS and CDR2 YYNGEE. CDR3: CASSPSGSFDEQYF. The CDR3 nucleotides are TGTGCCAGCAGCCCGAGCGGGAGTTTCGACGAGCAGTACTTC.

The genes are TRBV12-5 and TRBJ2-1, with a tentative D call TRBD1 (5 bases). The ends were cut back, 6 bases at V and 2 bases at J, with 11 bases in the middle. This CDR3 spans 14 amino acids. CDR1 and CDR2 from the germline V gene are LGHNT and FRNRAP. The CDR3 nucleotides are TGTGCTAGTGGCGCAGGACAAACCTACAATGAGCAGTTCTTC. As protein: CASGAGQTYNEQFF.

The genes are TRBV11-2 and TRBJ1-1; 7 bases align to TRBD1. This CDR3 comprises 14 residues. V gave up 5 bases and J gave up 3 bases; unmatched junction bases: 6. Germline V CDR1 and CDR2: SGHAT, FQNNGV. CDR3 amino acids: CASSRGDSYTEAFF. The CDR3 bases are TGTGCCAGCAGCCGTGGGGACAGCTACACTGAAGCTTTCTTT.

The chain couples TRBV27 to TRBJ2-7; 15 nucleotides align to TRBD2. CDR3 length equals 19 residues. Germline CDR1 is MNHEY and CDR2 is SMNVEV (reference sequence). V was pared by 9 bases and J by 5 bases, with 20 bases of the junction left unmatched. CDR3 sequence: CASSLRGLAGGPAPNEQYF. For the CDR3, the DNA is TGTGCCAGTTCCCTTAGGGGACTAGCGGGAGGCCCGGCCCCCAACGAGCAGTACTTC.

The chain combines TRBV13 with TRBJ2-7, with D unresolved. There are 13 residues in the CDR3. Germline V gene data show CDR1 as PRHDT and CDR2 as FYEKMQ (reference sequence). The V end was cut by 2 bases, the J end by 2 bases, with 7 bases between. CDR3 region: CASSLLGPYEQYF. For the CDR3, the DNA is TGTGCCAGCAGCTTACTGGGTCCCTACGAGCAGTACTTC.